Below are 2 T cell receptor beta chains sequenced from a single sample in a study of shared clonotypes between healthy human individuals. Sequenced by immunoSEQ multiplex PCR; TCRdb stores in-frame clones only, minus some. The table records over 2 million clones, roughly 95% of them present only once. CD45RO-negative, CCR7-selected cells formed the naive CD8 fraction, which excluded terminally differentiated effector memory CD45RA+ cells. Sequences were obtained from naive CD8+ T cells sorted from blood. Every receptor here comes from a man between 18 and 35 years old in good health.

The chain uses TRBV5-1 and TRBJ2-1; the D gene is possibly TRBD2 (5 bases). CDR1 and CDR2 (germline): SGHRS, YFSETQ. V gave up 0 bases and J gave up 4 bases, with 20 bases separating them. The CDR3 has 18 amino acids. Here the CDR3 DNA reads TGCGCCAGCAGCTTGGCGGGGATTAGCCGAATCCTTTACAATGAGCAGTTCTTC. Its protein is CASSLAGISRILYNEQFF.

In nucleotides, the CDR3 is TGCGCCAGCAGCCCCGACAGGGACCAAGAGACCCAGTACTTC. Protein product: CASSPDRDQETQYF. The V and J genes are TRBV4-1 and TRBJ2-5; 7 bases align to TRBD1. Germline CDR1 reads MGHRA; CDR2 reads YSYEKL. The junction had 2 bases not matched to a gene; V was cut back by 4 bases and J by 0 bases. The CDR3 is 14 amino acids.